Below are 15 T cell receptor beta chains sequenced from a single sample in a study of blood T cell repertoires in COVID-19. Generated by immunoSEQ multiplex PCR, the TCRdb table keeps only in-frame clones and is missing some. Of approximately 30,000 clones listed, about 90% are singletons. Sequenced sample: peripheral blood. Every receptor here comes from a human donor in a cohort sampled during active COVID-19.

The chain uses TRBV7-2 and TRBJ1-6; 8 nucleotides agree with TRBD1. The CDR3 runs 15 residues. Germline CDR1 is SGHTA and CDR2 is FQGNSA. V lost 2 bases and J lost 10; bases outside the gene matches: 7. The CDR3 DNA reads as TGTGCCAGCAGCTTAAGACAGGGGAAGGAATCACCCCTCCACTTT. Protein product: CASSLRQGKESPLHF.

The chain joins TRBV5-1 to TRBJ2-3, with 11 bases matching TRBD2. Trimming took 2 bases from V and 4 from J; bases not matched to a gene: 9. Germline V CDR1 and CDR2: SGHRS, YFSETQ. This CDR3 is built from 17 residues. CDR3 sequence reads: CASSLISGRVRADTQYF. The CDR3 nucleotides read TGCGCCAGCAGCTTAATTAGCGGGAGGGTCCGCGCAGATACGCAGTATTTT.

The chain has TRBV5-4 and TRBJ1-4; TRBD1 matches at 8 bases. Germline CDR1 SGHNT, CDR2 YYREEE (reference sequence). Trimming removed 2 bases from V and 8 bases from J; junction bases left unmatched: 5. There are 14 residues in the CDR3. This chain's CDR3 is CASSFYRGGEKLFF. As DNA, the CDR3 is TGTGCCAGCAGCTTCTACAGGGGGGGGGAAAAACTGTTTTTT.

The chain recombines TRBV3-1 (or the pseudogene TRBV3-2) with TRBJ1-3, with TRBD1 matching 7 bases. CDR1 LGHDT and CDR2 YNNKEL come from the germline V gene (reference sequence). V shed 10 bases and J 2 bases; nucleotides not matched to a gene: 5. The CDR3 spans 13 residues. CDR3 residues: CATNGQAGNTIYF. The CDR3 DNA reads TGTGCCACCAATGGACAGGCTGGAAACACCATATATTTT.

This rearrangement joins TRBV28 to TRBJ1-2, with 8 positions matching TRBD1. Trimming took 3 bases from V and 1 from J; bases not matched to a gene: 4. The CDR3 runs to 15 residues. From germline, CDR1 is MDHEN and CDR2 SYDVKM. CDR3 sequence reads: CASSFGQGFNYGYTF. In DNA, the CDR3 is TGTGCCAGCAGTTTTGGACAGGGTTTTAACTATGGCTACACCTTC.

The CDR3 coding sequence is TGTGCCAGCTCACCACCTAGTGGGGGCATAGGCGCCGGGGAGCTGTTTTTT. Translating it yields CASSPPSGGIGAGELFF. This chain uses TRBV18 with TRBJ2-2; tentatively, D is TRBD1 (6 bases). Germline V gene data show CDR1 as KGHSH and CDR2 as LQKENI. V was pared by 0 bases and J by 6 bases, with 17 bases between. The CDR3 covers 17 residues. Supplemented by reference TRBV18 and TRBJ2-2, the full variable domain reads NAGVMQNPRHLVRRRGQEARLRCSPMKGHSHVYWYRQLPEEGLKFMVYLQKENIIDESGMPKERFSAEFPKEGPSILRIQQVVRGDSAAYFCASSPPSGGIGAGELFFGEGSRLTVL.

This chain connects TRBV7-2 to TRBJ2-7; 10 nucleotides match TRBD2. V shed 5 bases and J 6 bases; nucleotides not matched to a gene: 4. The CDR3 runs 13 residues. The germline V gene encodes CDR1 SGHTA and CDR2 FQGNSA. Written as DNA, the CDR3 is TGTGCCAGCAGCCCTAGCGGGAGAGGCGAGCAGTACGTC. It is translated as CASSPSGRGEQYV.

This clone was seen once. V is TRBV5-1 and J is TRBJ2-2; 12 bases match TRBD2. The V and J ends lost 0 bases and 6 bases, in that order; junction bases with no gene match: 3. The CDR3 length is 16 residues. Looked up from germline, CDR1 is SGHRS and CDR2 is YFSETQ. The CDR3 DNA reads TGCGCCAGCAGCTTGGCCGGACTAGCGGGATCCGGGGAGCTGTTTTTT. Protein product: CASSLAGLAGSGELFF.

The rearrangement uses TRBV30 and TRBJ2-1; 9 bases align to TRBD2. CDR1 is GTSNPN and CDR2 is SVGIG in the germline V gene (reference sequence). The CDR3 has 16 residues. The ends lost 6 bases at V and 7 bases at J; junction bases unmatched: 16. The CDR3 reads CACVSGSVGTWNEQFF. The CDR3 DNA follows: TGTGCCTGCGTTAGCGGGAGCGTTGGTACTTGGAATGAGCAGTTCTTC.

V is TRBV5-6 and J is TRBJ2-1, with 7 bases aligning to TRBD2. Losses at the gene ends were 0 bases for V and 10 bases for J; bases not matched to a gene: 4. Germline V lookup: CDR1 SGHDT, CDR2 YYEEEE. This CDR3 region has 13 residues. The CDR3 loop is CASSLGRAGEQFF. DNA of the CDR3: TGTGCCAGCAGCTTGGGTCGAGCGGGAGAGCAGTTCTTC.

V and J are TRBV10-3 and TRBJ1-1; 12 bases map to TRBD1. Germline CDR1 and CDR2: ENHRY and SYGVKD. V gave up 8 bases and J gave up 10 bases; unmatched junction bases: 14. CDR3 size: 15 residues. CDR3 sequence: CAIGIGDRGLGRAFF. DNA of the CDR3: TGTGCCATCGGGATTGGGGACAGGGGGCTAGGGCGAGCTTTCTTT.

V and J are TRBV5-1 and TRBJ2-5, with 8 bases lining up with TRBD2. The CDR3 is 16 amino acids. Germline V lookup: CDR1 SGHRS, CDR2 YFSETQ. V shed 4 bases and J 4 bases; nucleotides not matched to a gene: 12. In DNA form, the CDR3 reads TGCGCCAGCAGCCAGACACCCGGGGGGGTCGGAGAGACCCAGTACTTC. It yields the protein CASSQTPGGVGETQYF.

This chain uses TRBV11-2 with TRBJ2-7; unclear D gene. The CDR3 loop spans 13 amino acids. With 5 bases removed from V and 1 base from J, the gap between germline ends came to 9 bases. From germline, CDR1 is SGHAT and CDR2 FQNNGV. CDR3: CASSPTGSYEQYV. The CDR3 DNA sequence: TGTGCCAGCAGCCCGACCGGGTCCTACGAGCAGTACGTC.

The chain links TRBV19 to TRBJ1-5, with D maybe TRBD1 (5 bases). Trimming pared 6 bases from V and 5 bases from J, leaving 14 bases between. Germline V gene sequence: CDR1 LNHDA, CDR2 SQIVND (reference sequence). CDR3 length: 14 amino acids. CDR3 coding DNA: TGTGCCAGTAGGCCTGCAGACAGCTATCAGCCCCAGCATTTT. Translating gives CASRPADSYQPQHF.

This chain connects TRBV18 to TRBJ1-6, with a weak D call TRBD1 (5 bases). The V and J ends lost 4 bases and 14 bases respectively, with 15 bases between them. The CDR3 has 13 amino acids. Germline V gene lookup returns CDR1 KGHSH and CDR2 LQKENI. CDR3 residues: CASSLDTARALHF. The CDR3 nucleotides are TGTGCCAGCTCACTGGACACGGCCAGGGCCCTCCACTTT. Combining the CDR3 with reference TRBV18 and TRBJ1-6 gives the whole variable domain NAGVMQNPRHLVRRRGQEARLRCSPMKGHSHVYWYRQLPEEGLKFMVYLQKENIIDESGMPKERFSAEFPKEGPSILRIQQVVRGDSAAYFCASSLDTARALHFGNGTRLTVT.